One TCR beta chain is described in this entry. Its target is not known. Germline CDR1 and CDR2: SGDLS and YYNGEE. V lost 0 bases, J lost 2 bases, and 7 bases lay in between. The CDR3 totals 14 residues. The data stem from a study of fetal regulatory T cell absence and autoimmunity. The wider study: Without clinical diabetes, IPEX patients showed exocrine pancreas autoimmunity. Overall study results and limits: Antigen-driven pancreatic autoimmunity before birth in IPEX was inferred from oligoclonal enrichment.

Sequencing was at survey level. TCRdb's table, derived via immunoSEQ multiplex PCR, lists solely in-frame clones and lacks some. The sample shows more than 90,000 clones, 72% of them seen only once. The V call is TRBV9, the J call TRBJ2-3, with D unclear. This clonotype was obtained from a male donor with IPEX syndrome. The sample was pancreas tissue. The CDR3 coding sequence is TGTGCCAGCAGCGTAGGTTTGGACACAGATACGCAGTATTTT. Translating gives CASSVGLDTDTQYF.